The text below deals with one TCR beta chain. The clone's antigen remains unknown. There are no base qualities to consult, and no much larger clone falls within one base. The collaborating institutions used their own protocols to collect whole blood in K2EDTA tubes. Collaborator samples were shipped for TCRbeta analysis as frozen whole blood, isolated PBMCs, or DNA extracted from either sample type. This record comes from a study of blood T cell repertoires in COVID-19 (dated by TCRdb to 2020 to 2021). Context from the whole study: Samples covering the acute and convalescent phases of COVID-19 were provided by collaborators in the United States, Italy and Spain. The prospective study material was composed of cDNA or gDNA derived from T cells, B-cell-depleted T cells, or PBMCs. The dataset comprised deeply sampled blood TCRbeta repertoires from subjects exposed to, actively infected with, or recovered from COVID-19. A freely available public database, intended as a resource for researchers studying the immune response to SARS-CoV-2, is where the repertoires were released. Samples came from the ongoing ImmuneRACE study (first 160 participants) plus 1,254 subjects from 6 global collaborators. A de-identified subject ID, COVID-19 status, age in years and sex were almost always included in the sample metadata. Where HLA class I and class II types were available, the types were taken from metadata supplied by the sample provider, not from assay-based typing.

The CDR3 covers 16 residues, taking in both the cysteine and the phenylalanine. Solely the CDR3 DNA is kept, with 48 bases framed from the first base. TCRbeta CDR3 regions were amplified from genomic DNA by means of the immunoSEQ Assay, a bias-controlled multiplex PCR. The study's own analysis went as follows. The number of nucleated cells in each sample was estimated from the amplification of reference gene primers within the assay. Sequence reads were collapsed and filtered to measure the absolute abundance of every unique TCRbeta CDR3 rearrangement. Productive Simpson clonality was computed per sample as the square root of Simpson's diversity index over productive rearrangements. TCRdb retrieved this table from immuneACCESS and kept in-frame rearrangements only. Not all clones are present; in checked studies, unresolved V genes account for under half, and no reason is known for the remainder. V and J calls and clone size follow that table, whereas D and trimming were derived from the DNA. The sample includes roughly 99,000 clones, with approximately 88% observed a single time. Clones ranked in the top ten supply about 4.2% of the sample.

Study-wide conclusions, independent of this receptor: The amount of clinical and demographic metadata varied by source and participant and was provided uncurated.

The TCR originated in a human donor in a cohort sampled during active COVID-19. The chain is made from TRBV21-1 and TRBJ2-1; whether TRBD1, the table's D call, matches the DNA was not checked. TRBV21-1 is a documented pseudogene. Sequenced input: peripheral blood. The CDR3 here reads CASSSLGGQGGNEQFF. The DNA sequence is given as TGTGCCAGCAGCTCTCTAGGGGGACAGGGGGGCAATGAGCAGTTCTTC.